The 9 T cell receptor beta chains below come from one sample, sequenced in a study of long-term antiretroviral therapy in people with HIV. Version v3.0 of the immunoSEQ assay was performed at survey level. The protocol was immunoSEQ multiplex PCR, while the TCRdb copy is restricted to in-frame clones and leaves out a portion. The sample shows around 13,000 clones, 75% to 90% of them seen only once. Sequencing used unsorted PBMCs, obtained 3.2 years before starting antiretroviral therapy. Receptors originate from a man aged 35-49 years with HIV.

This clone appeared a single time. The CDR3 nucleotides read TGTGCCAGCAGCTTAAGATGGACTAGCGGGGGGGTAGAGAGAAGCACAGATACGCAGTATTTT. This translates into CASSLRWTSGGVERSTDTQYF. This chain joins TRBV13 and TRBJ2-3; 15 nucleotides match TRBD2. Germline trimming cut 2 bases from V and 0 bases from J; bases unmatched to any gene: 12. Germline lookup yields CDR1 PRHDT and CDR2 FYEKMQ (reference sequence). The CDR3 has 21 amino acids.

The V gene is TRBV12-5, the J gene TRBJ2-7; D may be TRBD2 (6 bases). The CDR3 totals 14 residues. Per the germline V gene, CDR1 is LGHNT and CDR2 is FRNRAP. Trimming pared 5 bases from V and 5 bases from J, leaving 16 bases between. The CDR3 region has the DNA TGTGCTAGTGGTCCGGGACTCATGAGGAACGAGCAGTACTTC. Its protein is CASGPGLMRNEQYF.

This chain links TRBV19 with TRBJ1-5, with 7 bases lining up with TRBD1. CDR3 length: 15 residues. V was clipped by 5 bases and J by 4 bases; unmatched bases: 8. Germline CDR1 LNHDA, CDR2 SQIVND (reference sequence). The CDR3 coding sequence is TGTGCCAGTAGTTCAGGGGGAGGACAGAATCAGCCCCAGCATTTT. Its protein product is CASSSGGGQNQPQHF.

This clone was seen a handful of times. V is TRBV5-1 and J is TRBJ1-1; TRBD1 aligns across 7 bases. The CDR3 runs to 14 residues. The J segment lost 5 bases and the V segment lost 4 bases, leaving 8 bases of the junction unmatched. CDR1 and CDR2 (germline): SGHRS, YFSETQ. CDR3 DNA sequence: TGCGCCAGCAGCCCCACAGGGGCAGTGACTGAAGCTTTCTTT. It is translated as CASSPTGAVTEAFF.

The chain employs TRBV7-3 and TRBJ1-1; D is unresolved. V was pared by 1 base and J by 1 base, with 4 bases between. The length of the CDR3 is 13 residues. In germline, CDR1 is SGHTA, CDR2 FQGTGA. CDR3 nucleotide sequence: TGTGCCAGCAGCTTAAATGGGAACACTGAAGCTTTCTTT. Encoded protein: CASSLNGNTEAFF. Full variable domain (rest looked up from reference TRBV7-3 and TRBJ1-1): GAGVSQTPSNKVTEKGKYVELRCDPISGHTALYWYRQSLGQGPEFLIYFQGTGAADDSGLPNDRFFAVRPEGSVSTLKIQRTERGDSAVYLCASSLNGNTEAFFGQGTRLTVV.

This clone was found once. The chain couples TRBV27 to TRBJ2-7; tentative D call: TRBD2 (6 bases). Trimming pared 6 bases from V and 7 bases from J, leaving 19 bases between. The length of the CDR3 is 14 residues. Germline CDR1 is MNHEY and CDR2 is SMNVEV (reference sequence). The chain's CDR3 is CASRGTDYTAEQYF. DNA for the CDR3: TGTGCCAGCAGGGGGACGGACTATACGGCAGAGCAGTACTTC.

This rearrangement joins TRBV18 to TRBJ1-1; D remains ambiguous. Trimming shortened V by 4 bases and J by 8 bases, and 14 bases separated the two germline ends. The CDR3 is 13 residues long. CDR1 and CDR2 (germline): KGHSH, LQKENI. The CDR3 protein is CASSLGFPAEAFF. In DNA, the CDR3 is TGTGCCAGCTCACTCGGATTCCCGGCCGAAGCTTTCTTT. Full variable domain (missing parts from reference TRBV18 and TRBJ1-1): NAGVMQNPRHLVRRRGQEARLRCSPMKGHSHVYWYRQLPEEGLKFMVYLQKENIIDESGMPKERFSAEFPKEGPSILRIQQVVRGDSAAYFCASSLGFPAEAFFGQGTRLTVV.

The chain couples TRBV18 to TRBJ1-4, with 7 bases that match TRBD1. This CDR3 has 15 residues. V lost 3 bases and J lost 5; bases outside the gene matches: 6. The germline gives CDR1 KGHSH, CDR2 LQKENI. Written as DNA, the CDR3 is TGTGCCAGCTCACCCGACCCAGGGGGGAATGAAAAACTGTTTTTT. As protein: CASSPDPGGNEKLFF. Full variable domain (outside the CDR3, taken from reference TRBV18 and TRBJ1-4): NAGVMQNPRHLVRRRGQEARLRCSPMKGHSHVYWYRQLPEEGLKFMVYLQKENIIDESGMPKERFSAEFPKEGPSILRIQQVVRGDSAAYFCASSPDPGGNEKLFFGSGTQLSVL.

This clone came up once. V is TRBV10-3 and J is TRBJ2-3; 8 positions match TRBD2. This CDR3 is built from 14 residues. Germline V lookup: CDR1 ENHRY, CDR2 SYGVKD. The junction had 6 bases not matched to a gene; V was cut back by 10 bases and J by 0 bases. The CDR3 spells CATGGALSTDTQYF. The CDR3 region has the DNA TGTGCCACCGGGGGGGCTCTAAGCACAGATACGCAGTATTTT.